The 31 T cell receptor beta chains in this list originate from one sample, sequenced in a study of patients and donors after allogeneic stem cell transplantation (TCRdb year 2020). Library prep was done by RT-PCR. Sequencing took place on a NextSeq 550. TCRdb handled the public reads itself, with Q25 trimming in fastp and clone calling in MiXCR, and kept productive beta chains. Merged by CDR3 protein, the rows form single entries marked with the most common genes and DNA. The sample data list tens of thousands of distinct CDR3 sequences, and 26% of these were observed just once. The ten most abundant clones make up about 26% of the sample. The sample taken for sequencing was blood, either unsorted or a sorted T cell fraction (not recorded which). Source of these receptors: a human donor who was either an allogeneic HSCT recipient or a stem cell or donor lymphocyte infusion donor (not recorded which). It is not recorded whose cells these are; they may come from a transplant donor.

This chain uses TRBV24-1 with TRBJ2-5; TRBD1 or TRBD2 may be the D gene (5 bases each). The V and J ends lost 4 bases and 5 bases respectively, with 16 bases between them. This CDR3 region has 15 residues. Per germline, CDR1 KGHDR and CDR2 SFDVKD. CDR3 sequence (DNA): TGTGCCACCAGTGAAGATAGTGAGGGGCGGGAGACCCAGTACTTC. Amino acids: CATSEDSEGRETQYF.

This clonotype was detected only a few times. The chain recombines TRBV5-1 with TRBJ1-1, with D possibly matching TRBD1 (5 bases). This CDR3 is 17 amino acids long. V was cut by 0 bases and J by 1 base, with 16 bases left in between. The germline CDR1 and CDR2 sequences are SGHRS and YFSETQ. This CDR3 is CASSLVPRRVGNTEAFF. Written as DNA, the CDR3 is TGCGCCAGCAGCTTGGTCCCCCGCAGGGTCGGGAACACTGAAGCTTTCTTT.

This clonotype was seen many times. The chain employs TRBV7-8 and TRBJ1-1; possibly TRBD1 for D (6 bases). Trimming shortened V by 3 bases and J by 4 bases, and 9 bases separated the two germline ends. The length of the CDR3 is 13 residues. Germline V CDR1 and CDR2: SGHVS, FQNEAQ. In DNA form, the CDR3 reads TGTGCCAGCAGCTTTCTAGGGGGCACTGAAGCTTTCTTT. Translating it yields CASSFLGGTEAFF.

V gene TRBV10-3 combines with J gene TRBJ2-3, with 7 bases aligning to TRBD2. Germline assignment: CDR1 ENHRY and CDR2 SYGVKD. V was clipped by 6 bases and J by 1 base; unmatched bases: 13. There are 17 residues in the CDR3. DNA of the CDR3: TGTGCCATCAGCGCTACGGGGGGTTGGCAGGGCACAGATACGCAGTATTTT. It translates to CAISATGGWQGTDTQYF.

The rearrangement joins TRBV9 to TRBJ2-1; D not resolved. Germline V lookup: CDR1 SGDLS, CDR2 YYNGEE. The CDR3 has 14 amino acids. Trimming stripped 1 base from V and 0 bases from J, with 5 bases between. This CDR3 is CASSVRPSYNEQFF. The DNA of the CDR3 is TGTGCCAGCAGCGTAAGGCCCTCCTACAATGAGCAGTTCTTC.

This clonotype was seen only a few times. The J gene is TRBJ1-2, the V gene TRBV30; the D gene is possibly TRBD1 (6 bases). Per the germline V gene, CDR1 is GTSNPN and CDR2 is SVGIG (reference sequence). V was pared by 2 bases and J by 5 bases, with 12 bases between. The CDR3 covers 13 residues. CDR3 nucleotide sequence: TGTGCCTGGAGTCCTCGGACAGAGTATGGCTACACCTTC. Its translation is CAWSPRTEYGYTF.

Ten or more counts support this clonotype. This rearrangement joins TRBV12-3 or TRBV12-4 to TRBJ1-5; a weak D match, TRBD1 (5 bases). This CDR3 is built from 13 residues. Trimming removed 5 bases from V and 4 bases from J, with 9 bases in between. The CDR3, as DNA: TGTGCCAGCAGTCAGGACACAAATCAGCCCCAGCATTTT. Translation: CASSQDTNQPQHF.

The chain employs TRBV7-3 and TRBJ2-3; 8 nucleotides agree with TRBD2. V shed 5 bases and J 6 bases; nucleotides not matched to a gene: 4. The germline gives CDR1 SGHTA, CDR2 FQGTGA. The CDR3 is 13 residues long. The CDR3 is CASSRGLGDTQYF. The CDR3 nucleotides are TGTGCCAGCAGCCGGGGACTAGGGGATACGCAGTATTTT.

The chain carries TRBV10-3 and TRBJ2-1; tentative D call: TRBD1 (5 bases). The CDR3 contains 15 residues. CDR1 and CDR2 (germline): ENHRY, SYGVKD. The V end lost 10 bases, the J end lost 4 bases, and 20 bases lay between the germline ends. As DNA, the CDR3 is TGTGCCACCCAGGGCGGCGAGGCCCGATACAATGAGCAGTTCTTC. Translation gives CATQGGEARYNEQFF.

This chain links TRBV30 with TRBJ1-5, with 11 bases matching TRBD1. CDR1 is GTSNPN and CDR2 is SVGIG in the germline V gene (reference sequence). CDR3 length equals 14 residues. The V gene end was trimmed by 5 bases and the J gene end by 6 bases; junction bases not matched to a gene: 6. The CDR3 region has the DNA TGTGCCTGGGCTGGGACAGGGGGTATTCAGCCCCAGCATTTT. Protein product: CAWAGTGGIQPQHF. The full variable domain, its missing parts supplied by reference TRBV30 and TRBJ1-5, is SQTIHQWPATLVQPVGSPLSLECTVEGTSNPNLYWYRQAAGRGLQLLFYSVGIGQISSEVPQNLSASRPQDRQFILSSKKLLLSDSGFYLCAWAGTGGIQPQHFGDGTRLSIL.

This clonotype showed up just a few times. This chain uses TRBV12-3 or TRBV12-4 with TRBJ2-4; D remains unclear. The V and J ends lost 4 bases and 10 bases respectively, with 14 bases between them. The length of the CDR3 is 13 residues. The CDR3 nucleotides read TGTGCCAGCAGTTCTTCACCTTCGAGGATTCAGTACTTC. The encoded protein is CASSSSPSRIQYF.

The sample holds a few counts of this clonotype. This sequence joins TRBV29-1 and TRBJ1-1; D not resolved. Trimming removed 4 bases from V and 1 base from J, with 7 bases in between. CDR1 is SQVTM, CDR2 ANQGSEA, per germline. The CDR3 extends over 12 amino acids. CDR3 in amino acids: CSVGGGNTEAFF. The CDR3 region has the DNA TGCAGCGTTGGAGGCGGGAACACTGAAGCTTTCTTT. The full variable domain, rest sourced from reference TRBV29-1 and TRBJ1-1, is SAVISQKPSRDICQRGTSLTIQCQVDSQVTMMFWYRQQPGQSLTLIATANQGSEATYESGFVIDKFPISRPNLTFSTLTVSNMSPEDSSIYLCSVGGGNTEAFFGQGTRLTVV.

V usage is TRBV7-6 and J usage is TRBJ2-5, with TRBD2 matching over 7 bases. Trimming at V came to 5 bases and at J to 2 bases, leaving 8 bases not matched to a gene. CDR3 length: 15 residues. Germline-derived CDR1 and CDR2 are SGHVS and FNYEAQ. CDR3 residues: CASSQGLAVQETQYF. In DNA, the CDR3 is TGTGCCAGCAGCCAAGGGCTAGCGGTACAAGAGACCCAGTACTTC.

This clonotype was seen ten or more times. The CDR3 nucleotides are TGTGCCAGCAGCCCCGGGAGGGTTACTGAAGCTTTCTTT. Protein sequence: CASSPGRVTEAFF. This rearrangement joins TRBV9 to TRBJ1-1; D is uncertain. The germline CDR1 and CDR2 sequences are SGDLS and YYNGEE. The V gene lost 4 bases and the J gene lost 5 bases, with 12 bases spanning the gap. The CDR3 spans 13 residues.

The table lists this clonotype with many counts. The V and J genes are TRBV29-1 and TRBJ1-4, with a tentative D call TRBD1 (6 bases). The ends were cut back, 7 bases at V and 1 base at J, with 10 bases in the middle. The CDR3 extends over 13 amino acids. From germline, CDR1 is SQVTM and CDR2 ANQGSEA. The CDR3 protein is CSALQGTNEKLFF. The CDR3 DNA is TGCAGCGCCTTACAGGGAACTAATGAAAAACTGTTTTTT. The full variable domain, with the rest looked up from reference TRBV29-1 and TRBJ1-4, is SAVISQKPSRDICQRGTSLTIQCQVDSQVTMMFWYRQQPGQSLTLIATANQGSEATYESGFVIDKFPISRPNLTFSTLTVSNMSPEDSSIYLCSALQGTNEKLFFGSGTQLSVL.

Only a few counts were recorded for this clonotype. The V gene is TRBV7-8, the J gene TRBJ1-6, with D hard to call. The V and J ends lost 1 base and 7 bases respectively, with 11 bases between them. This CDR3 contains 15 residues. Germline V gene data show CDR1 as SGHVS and CDR2 as FQNEAQ. CDR3 nucleotide sequence: TGTGCCAGCAGCTTAGTGGTCCTCGCCAATTCACCCCTCCACTTT. It specifies CASSLVVLANSPLHF.

This clonotype was detected a few times. The chain joins TRBV18 to TRBJ1-3, with a possible D match to TRBD1 (5 bases). CDR1 is KGHSH, CDR2 LQKENI, per germline. Trimming stripped 3 bases from V and 6 bases from J, with 15 bases between. The length of the CDR3 is 15 residues. Here the CDR3 DNA reads TGTGCCAGCTCACCGGGCAGGGAGACGGCAAACACCATATATTTT. As protein: CASSPGRETANTIYF.

This clonotype was recorded a few times. V gene TRBV11-2 combines with J gene TRBJ2-3, with D possibly being TRBD1 or TRBD2 (5 bases each). The CDR3 is 16 residues long. Trimming took off 1 base at V and 0 bases at J, with 11 bases between the two ends. Germline V CDR1 and CDR2: SGHAT, FQNNGV. This CDR3 reads CASSLAGQRSTDTQYF. The CDR3 DNA reads TGTGCCAGCAGCTTAGCGGGGCAGAGAAGCACAGATACGCAGTATTTT.

This clonotype was seen a few times. The CDR3 is CASSLSSNTGELFF. Here the CDR3 DNA reads TGTGCCAGCAGCCTATCCTCGAACACCGGGGAGCTGTTTTTT. The rearrangement links TRBV7-8 to TRBJ2-2; D uncertain. Germline CDR1 and CDR2: SGHVS and FQNEAQ. The CDR3 is 14 residues long. Trimming left V 5 bases short and J 0 bases short, with 7 bases between.

The chain joins TRBV5-1 to TRBJ2-1, with D uncertain. Germline assignment: CDR1 SGHRS and CDR2 YFSETQ. V was cut by 3 bases and J by 8 bases, with 21 bases left in between. This CDR3 has 16 amino acids. CDR3 sequence: CASSSTPGPTSDEQFF. The CDR3 DNA is TGCGCCAGCAGCTCAACACCCGGGCCCACCTCCGATGAGCAGTTCTTC.

This rearrangement joins TRBV20-1 to TRBJ2-7; 7 bases line up with TRBD2. V gave up 5 bases and J gave up 3 bases; unmatched junction bases: 16. The germline CDR1 and CDR2 sequences are DFQATT and SNEGSKA (reference sequence). The CDR3 contains 16 residues. CDR3 sequence reads: CSAGPRLATRFYEQYF. The CDR3 bases are TGCAGTGCTGGGCCGCGACTAGCCACCAGGTTCTACGAGCAGTACTTC.

This clonotype showed up just a few times. This chain links TRBV6-2 or TRBV6-3 with TRBJ2-2; 11 bases agree with TRBD2. Germline-derived CDR1 and CDR2 are MNHEY and SVGEGT. The V and J ends lost 4 bases and 4 bases, in that order; junction bases with no gene match: 5. This CDR3 is 16 amino acids long. The CDR3 nucleotides read TGTGCCAGCAGTTCAGCTAGCGGGAGGATCACCGGGGAGCTGTTTTTT. Protein: CASSSASGRITGELFF.

V and J are TRBV6-2 or TRBV6-3 and TRBJ2-7; 9 bases map to TRBD1. Trimming removed 6 bases from V and 2 bases from J; junction bases left unmatched: 5. The CDR3 totals 14 residues. The V gene's germline CDR1 is MNHEY and CDR2 SVGEGT. The CDR3 bases are TGTGCCAGCAGGCGGACAGGGGCGACCTACGAGCAGTACTTC. This translates into CASRRTGATYEQYF.

This chain joins TRBV6-5 and TRBJ2-3; no reliable D call. Looked up from germline, CDR1 is MNHEY and CDR2 is SVGAGI. The CDR3 is made up of 14 amino acids. V lost 0 bases and J lost 3, with 7 bases in between. CDR3: CASSYSQVTDTQYF. The CDR3 coding sequence is TGTGCCAGCAGTTACTCCCAGGTTACAGATACGCAGTATTTT.

The genes are TRBV20-1 and TRBJ2-3; 8 positions match TRBD1. CDR1 and CDR2 (germline): DFQATT, SNEGSKA (reference sequence). This CDR3 is built from 16 residues. V lost 5 bases to trimming and J lost 0 bases; unmatched junction nucleotides: 10. Here the CDR3 DNA reads TGCAGTGCTTCCTACCGGGACAGGAATAGCACAGATACGCAGTATTTT. As protein: CSASYRDRNSTDTQYF.

This clonotype was counted between two and nine times. V is TRBV15 and J is TRBJ1-3; D call uncertain. Germline V gene lookup returns CDR1 LNHNV and CDR2 YYDKDF (reference sequence). Trimming took off 1 base at V and 0 bases at J, with 4 bases between the two ends. CDR3 size: 14 residues. In DNA, the CDR3 is TGTGCCACCAGCAGAGTGGACTCTGGAAACACCATATATTTT. Its protein is CATSRVDSGNTIYF.

Many counts were recorded for this clonotype. V gene TRBV12-3 or TRBV12-4 combines with J gene TRBJ1-2; 11 bases agree with TRBD1. CDR3 length: 15 amino acids. The trim removed 4 bases at V and 4 bases at J, leaving 5 bases unmatched. The CDR3 bases are TGTGCCAGCAGTTCCGGGACAGGGGGTAGCTATGGCTACACCTTC. The encoded protein is CASSSGTGGSYGYTF.

This clonotype was counted between two and nine times. The CDR3, as DNA: TGTGCCAGCAGTCCAGGGTACAATGAGCAGTTCTTC. It is translated as CASSPGYNEQFF. This sequence joins TRBV12-3 or TRBV12-4 and TRBJ2-1, with D possibly matching TRBD1 (5 bases). The V and J ends lost 5 bases and 4 bases respectively, with 6 bases between them. This CDR3 has 12 residues.

A note on this clonotype: Its ends do not fully match the called genes, so a read error is possible. J is TRBJ1-2 and V is TRBV20-1, with a possible D match to TRBD1 (5 bases). The CDR3 is made up of 14 amino acids. CDR1 is DFQATT, CDR2 SNEGSKA, per germline (reference sequence). CDR3 residues: CSARRDGRGYGYTF. The CDR3 bases are TGCAGCGCTAGGAGGGACGGAAGAGGCTATGGCTACACCTTC.

The table lists this clonotype with a few counts. The V and J genes are TRBV28 and TRBJ2-5; D possibly corresponds to TRBD1 (6 bases). The germline CDR1 and CDR2 sequences are MDHEN and SYDVKM. There are 15 residues in the CDR3. V gave up 6 bases and J gave up 2 bases, with 16 bases separating them. The CDR3 sequence is CASRRPRTAQETQYF. The CDR3 DNA reads as TGTGCCAGCAGACGACCTAGGACAGCTCAAGAGACCCAGTACTTC. Based on the CDR3 plus reference TRBV28 and TRBJ2-5, the full variable domain is DVKVTQSSRYLVKRTGEKVFLECVQDMDHENMFWYRQDPGLGLRLIYFSYDVKMKEKGDIPEGYSVSREKKERFSLILESASTNQTSMYLCASRRPRTAQETQYFGPGTRLLVL.

The gene calls are TRBV6-5 and TRBJ2-3, with TRBD2 matching 9 bases. The CDR3 length is 15 residues. The germline gives CDR1 MNHEY, CDR2 SVGAGI. Germline trimming cut 10 bases from V and 4 bases from J; bases unmatched to any gene: 12. The CDR3, as DNA: TGTGCCACCTTCCCCGCAGCGGGGGGCGCAGATACGCAGTATTTT. This translates into CATFPAAGGADTQYF.